This entry lists 11 T cell receptor beta chains sequenced from one sample in a study of blood T cell repertoires in COVID-19. Repertoires were generated with immunoSEQ multiplex PCR, while TCRdb's copy carries only in-frame clones and drops some. The profile covers some 160,000 clones, with approximately 80% appearing a single time and around 14% taken by the ten largest. Sequenced sample: peripheral blood. Every receptor here comes from an elderly woman with acute or convalescent COVID-19.

The CDR3: CASSVRDRGVGEQFF. In nucleotides, the CDR3 is TGCGCCAGCAGCGTCCGGGACAGGGGGGTAGGTGAGCAGTTCTTC. The V gene is TRBV5-1, the J gene TRBJ2-1; 11 positions agree with TRBD1. The trim removed 4 bases at V and 9 bases at J, leaving 9 bases unmatched. The CDR3 has 15 amino acids. From germline, CDR1 is SGHRS and CDR2 YFSETQ.

This clone has only one observation. The V call is TRBV6-2 or TRBV6-3, the J call TRBJ1-5; unclear D gene. Germline CDR1 is MNHEY and CDR2 is SVGEGT. The CDR3 is 15 residues long. Trimming shortened V by 0 bases and J by 6 bases, and 12 bases separated the two germline ends. CDR3 region: CASSYSAALGQPQHF. Written as DNA, the CDR3 is TGTGCCAGCAGTTACTCGGCGGCCCTAGGTCAGCCCCAGCATTTT.

The sample holds a few counts of this clone. The V gene is TRBV24-1, the J gene TRBJ1-2; D unclear. The CDR3 length is 13 residues. The V and J ends lost 4 bases and 3 bases respectively, with 8 bases between them. The germline gives CDR1 KGHDR, CDR2 SFDVKD. The CDR3 bases are TGTGCCACCAGTGAGGCCGATTACTATGGCTACACCTTC. It translates to CATSEADYYGYTF.

Note on this clone: The same CDR3 also results from other DNA sequences found in this sample. The chain joins TRBV29-1 to TRBJ1-1; TRBD1 agrees at 7 bases. After removal of 7 bases from V and 0 bases from J, the junction contained 8 bases not matched to a gene. Germline lookup yields CDR1 SQVTM and CDR2 ANQGSEA. This CDR3 has 14 residues. The CDR3, as DNA: TGCAGCGCCTCCCGGGACAGTATGAACACTGAAGCTTTCTTT. This codes for CSASRDSMNTEAFF.

This CDR3 is CASSLRYLGKETQYF. CDR3 DNA sequence: TGTGCCAGCAGCTTACGGTACCTCGGGAAAGAGACCCAGTACTTC. The chain is built from TRBV7-2 and TRBJ2-5, with D tentatively TRBD2 (5 bases). Germline CDR1 and CDR2: SGHTA and FQGNSA. Trimming removed 2 bases from V and 3 bases from J, with 13 bases in between. The CDR3 runs to 15 residues. Based on the CDR3 plus reference TRBV7-2 and TRBJ2-5, the full variable domain is GAGVSQSPSNKVTEKGKDVELRCDPISGHTALYWYRQSLGQGLEFLIYFQGNSAPDKSGLPSDRFSAERTGGSVSTLTIQRTQQEDSAVYLCASSLRYLGKETQYFGPGTRLLVL.

The chain has TRBV5-4 and TRBJ2-5; D might be TRBD2 (5 bases). From germline, CDR1 is SGHNT and CDR2 YYREEE (reference sequence). CDR3 length: 15 amino acids. V lost 5 bases and J lost 1, with 15 bases in between. The CDR3 bases are TGTGCCAGCAGTCGGGGATCCTCTTCCCAAGAGACCCAGTACTTC. The encoded protein is CASSRGSSSQETQYF.

This clone was seen once. This CDR3 reads CASSSLNTGELFF. For the CDR3, the DNA is TGTGCCAGCAGTAGTTTGAACACCGGGGAGCTGTTTTTT. V gene TRBV9 combines with J gene TRBJ2-2; no firm D call. The V end lost 5 bases, the J end lost 1 base, and 6 bases lay between the germline ends. Germline V gene sequence: CDR1 SGDLS, CDR2 YYNGEE. The CDR3 extends over 13 amino acids.

The chain has TRBV5-6 and TRBJ1-2; D unresolved. Germline-derived CDR1 and CDR2 are SGHDT and YYEEEE. CDR3 length: 13 residues. V was pared by 4 bases and J by 3 bases, with 10 bases between. The CDR3 DNA reads TGTGCCAGCAGCGTCCTAGTGGACTATGGCTACACCTTC. It translates to CASSVLVDYGYTF.

The chain joins TRBV28 to TRBJ1-5, with TRBD1 matching over 8 bases. Losses at the gene ends were 6 bases for V and 6 bases for J; bases not matched to a gene: 4. The CDR3 sequence is 13 residues long. The germline V gene has CDR1 MDHEN and CDR2 SYDVKM. CDR3 protein: CASRTGAVQPQHF. The CDR3, as DNA: TGTGCCAGCAGGACAGGGGCGGTTCAGCCCCAGCATTTT.

The rearrangement links TRBV19 to TRBJ2-1, with a possible D match to TRBD1 (6 bases). The germline V gene encodes CDR1 LNHDA and CDR2 SQIVND (reference sequence). The CDR3 extends over 16 amino acids. Trimming left V 3 bases short and J 2 bases short, with 14 bases between. As DNA, the CDR3 is TGTGCCAGTAGTATTAAGGCAGGGGCCACCTACAATGAGCAGTTCTTC. Protein sequence: CASSIKAGATYNEQFF.

The V and J genes are TRBV24-1 and TRBJ2-2; TRBD1 matches 8 bases. The CDR3 covers 16 residues. Per germline, CDR1 KGHDR and CDR2 SFDVKD. Trimming removed 4 bases from V and 1 base from J; junction bases left unmatched: 4. The CDR3 DNA reads as TGTGCCACCAGTGACCCCGGACAGGGGAACACCGGGGAGCTGTTTTTT. Its protein is CATSDPGQGNTGELFF.